This TCR beta chain was profiled in a study of blood T cell repertoires in COVID-19. On the study more broadly: There were acute and convalescent COVID-19 samples, and they came from the United States, Italy and Spain. Sources were T cells, B-cell-depleted T cells, or PBMCs; the material itself was cDNA or gDNA.

Trimming removed 7 bases from V and 0 bases from J, with 13 bases in between. CDR3 size: 13 residues. The V gene's germline CDR1 is SQVTM and CDR2 ANQGSEA. Sequencing used immunoSEQ multiplex PCR; TCRdb keeps in-frame clones, though not all of them. The sample carries some 70,000 clones, around nine tenths recorded once. The sequenced sample consisted of peripheral blood. The V gene is TRBV29-1, the J gene TRBJ2-7; D may be TRBD1 (6 bases). The sequence was collected from a woman aged 45-60 years with COVID-19, enrolled during active disease. Here the CDR3 DNA reads TGCAGCGAATCCACAGGGAACTCCTACGAGCAGTACTTC. This gives the protein CSESTGNSYEQYF.